This T cell receptor beta chain was found in a study of cytomegalovirus exposure and HLA in healthy donors. The CDR3 is made up of 14 amino acids. Trimming left V 0 bases short and J 5 bases short, with 10 bases between. Germline CDR1 LGHNA, CDR2 YSLEER. This PCR relied on a set of 60 Vbeta primers and 13 Jbeta primers. The assay was immunoSEQ multiplex PCR, and TCRdb's table has in-frame clones only and misses some. Of around 100,000 clones in the sample, 6.5% to 8% were seen once. This clone turned up a few times. The receptor comes from a man aged 50 to 59 in good health and CMV-seronegative. The chain links TRBV4-3 to TRBJ2-5, with TRBD1 as a possible D gene (6 bases). The sample was PBMCs. CDR3 bases: TGCGCCAGCAGCCAAGAGGCTAGGGGGGAGACCCAGTACTTC. Translating gives CASSQEARGETQYF.